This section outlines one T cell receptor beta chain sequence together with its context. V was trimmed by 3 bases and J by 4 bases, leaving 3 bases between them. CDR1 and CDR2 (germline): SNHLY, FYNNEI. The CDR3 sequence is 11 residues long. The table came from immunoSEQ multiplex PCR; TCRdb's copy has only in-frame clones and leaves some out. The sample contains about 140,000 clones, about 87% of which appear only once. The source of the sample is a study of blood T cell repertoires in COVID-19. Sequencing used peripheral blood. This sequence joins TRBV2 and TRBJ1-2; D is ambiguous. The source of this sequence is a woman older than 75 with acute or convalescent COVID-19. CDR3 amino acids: CASSEAYGYTF. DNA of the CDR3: TGTGCCAGCAGTGAGGCCTATGGCTACACCTTC.